The following is a T cell receptor beta chain sequence with its context. Expressed TCRB transcripts were sequenced, since all the RNA that had been isolated was reverse transcribed. Only in-frame clones appear in the TCRdb table, and some are missing; sequencing was by immunoSEQ multiplex PCR. The data hold roughly 40,000 clones, with around 48% observed a single time. This entry belongs to a study of beta chain features in type 1 diabetes. Trimming stripped 1 base from V and 3 bases from J, with 7 bases between. This CDR3 spans 14 amino acids. From germline, CDR1 is LGHNT and CDR2 FRNRAP. J is TRBJ2-1 and V is TRBV12-5; a weak D match, TRBD1 (5 bases). This sequence originates from a woman aged 18-30 years in good health. The source material was central memory CD4+ T cells from blood. CDR3 DNA sequence: TGTGCTAGTGGTTTGGATCAGGGCTACAATGAGCAGTTCTTC. This sequence encodes CASGLDQGYNEQFF.